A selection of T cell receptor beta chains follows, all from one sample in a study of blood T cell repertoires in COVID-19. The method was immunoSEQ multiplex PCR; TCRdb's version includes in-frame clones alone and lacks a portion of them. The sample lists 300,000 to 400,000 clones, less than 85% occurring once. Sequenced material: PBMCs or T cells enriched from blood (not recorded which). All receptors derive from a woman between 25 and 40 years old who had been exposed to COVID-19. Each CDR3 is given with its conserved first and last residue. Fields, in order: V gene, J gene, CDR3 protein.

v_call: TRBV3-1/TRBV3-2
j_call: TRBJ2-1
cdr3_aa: CASSQASNEQFF

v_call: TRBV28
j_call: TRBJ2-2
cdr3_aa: CASSLGGTGELFF

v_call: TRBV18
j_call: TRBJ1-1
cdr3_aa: CASIPEGDTEAFF

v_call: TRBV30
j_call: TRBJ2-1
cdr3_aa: CAWTPGQGVYNEQFF

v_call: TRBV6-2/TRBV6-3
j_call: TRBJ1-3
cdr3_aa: CASSYFSTGNTIYF

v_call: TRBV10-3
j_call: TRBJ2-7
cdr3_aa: CAITPTISYEQYF

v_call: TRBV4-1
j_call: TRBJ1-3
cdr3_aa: CASSQDDPRSSGNTIYF

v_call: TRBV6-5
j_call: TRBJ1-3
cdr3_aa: CASSDGTGTGNTIYF

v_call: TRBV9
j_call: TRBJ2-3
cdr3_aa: CASSAHGAGGLTDTQYF

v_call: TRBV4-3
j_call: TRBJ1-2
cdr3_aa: CASSQDLAGNYGYTF

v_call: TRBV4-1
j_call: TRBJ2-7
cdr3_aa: CASSSPTVNSEQYF

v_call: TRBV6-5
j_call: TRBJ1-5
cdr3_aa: CASSLRQGNQPQHF

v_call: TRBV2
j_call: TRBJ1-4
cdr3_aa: CASKQTTTNEKLFF

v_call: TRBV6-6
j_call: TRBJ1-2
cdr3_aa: CASSYSAGNYGYTF

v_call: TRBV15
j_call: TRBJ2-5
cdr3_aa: CATSRHQETQYF

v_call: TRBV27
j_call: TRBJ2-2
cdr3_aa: CASSLAQGTGELFF

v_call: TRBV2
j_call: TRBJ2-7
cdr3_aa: CASSDTRAGLYEQYF

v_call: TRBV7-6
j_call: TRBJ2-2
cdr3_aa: CASSLGAGGNTGELFF

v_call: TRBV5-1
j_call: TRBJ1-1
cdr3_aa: CASRSGQGEAFF

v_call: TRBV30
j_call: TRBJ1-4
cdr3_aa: CAWSTLKEKLFF

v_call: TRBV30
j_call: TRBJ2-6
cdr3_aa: CARRGAPGANVLTF

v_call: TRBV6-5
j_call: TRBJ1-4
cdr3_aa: CASSYSRQGAGKLFF

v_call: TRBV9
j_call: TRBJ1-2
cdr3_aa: CASSVGTTGAYGYTF

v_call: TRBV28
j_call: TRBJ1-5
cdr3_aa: CASSSYDRGDGDAQHF

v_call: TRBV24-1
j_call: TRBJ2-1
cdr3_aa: CATSDLLGLAEASSYNEQFF

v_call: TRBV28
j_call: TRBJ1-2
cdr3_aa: CASSFGASYGYTF

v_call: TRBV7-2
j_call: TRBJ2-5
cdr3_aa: CASSLGGLRGETQYF

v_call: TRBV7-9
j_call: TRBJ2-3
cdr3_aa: CASSPTSGGRDTQYF

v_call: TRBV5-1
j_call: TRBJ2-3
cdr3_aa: CASSRGLAGHLGDTQYF

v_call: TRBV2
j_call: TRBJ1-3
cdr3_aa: CASDRVYTIYF

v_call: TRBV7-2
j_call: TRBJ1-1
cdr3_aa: CASSKRTGGKTEAFF

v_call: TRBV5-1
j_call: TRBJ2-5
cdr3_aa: CASSGTGGQETQYF

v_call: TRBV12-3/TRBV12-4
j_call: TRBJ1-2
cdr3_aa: CASSPQTGNGYTF

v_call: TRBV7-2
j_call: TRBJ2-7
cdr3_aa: CASSPRQGPYEQYF

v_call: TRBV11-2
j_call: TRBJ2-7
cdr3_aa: CASSLTSGGYEQYF

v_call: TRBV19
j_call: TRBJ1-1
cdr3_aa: CASRTGTGRNTEAFF

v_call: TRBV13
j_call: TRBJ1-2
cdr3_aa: CASSSSTGGNYGYTF

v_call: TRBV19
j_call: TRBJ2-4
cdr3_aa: CASSMQGSDKNIQYF

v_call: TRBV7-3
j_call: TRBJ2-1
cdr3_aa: CASSRTSGSNEQFF

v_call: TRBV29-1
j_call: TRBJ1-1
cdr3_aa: CSVRQGGENTEAFF

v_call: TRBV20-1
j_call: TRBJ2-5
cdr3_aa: CSARPGETQYF

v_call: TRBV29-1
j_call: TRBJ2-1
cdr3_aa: CSVVPLAGDYNEQFF

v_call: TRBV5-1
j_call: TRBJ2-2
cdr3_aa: CASSLVVVAGELFF

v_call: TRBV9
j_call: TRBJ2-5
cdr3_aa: CASSVEGAGGAIIYF

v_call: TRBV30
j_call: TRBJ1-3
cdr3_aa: CAWSVRSARNTIYF

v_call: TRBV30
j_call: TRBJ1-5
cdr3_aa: CAWSEALQPQHF

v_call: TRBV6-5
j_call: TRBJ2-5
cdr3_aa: CASTGRSRETQYF